A selection of T cell receptor beta chains follows, all from one sample in a study of T cell responses to AZD1222 COVID-19 vaccine. The data were produced by immunoSEQ multiplex PCR, yet TCRdb's version contains in-frame clones alone and is incomplete. The sample gives about 120,000 clones, more than 70% of which show up once; approximately 15% is in the top ten. Sequenced material: peripheral blood, taken 28 days after the second AZD1222 dose. The receptors come from an adult who received the AZD1222 COVID-19 vaccine. CDR3s include the opening cysteine and the closing phenylalanine or tryptophan. The D gene is left open where the match is weak. Expanded clones are given a class, and other clones once, few, many or no size at all.

clone size: NA
J gene: TRBJ1-2
D gene: TRBD1
V gene: TRBV4-1
CDR3 protein: CASSPDRGSYGYTF
CDR3 DNA: TGCGCCAGCAGCCCCGACAGGGGATCTTATGGCTACACCTTC

clone size: NA
J gene: TRBJ2-1
D gene: TRBD2
V gene: TRBV3-1/TRBV3-2
CDR3 protein: CASSQDGSAGGEQFF
CDR3 DNA: TGTGCCAGCAGCCAAGACGGGTCAGCGGGAGGTGAGCAGTTCTTC

clone size: NA
J gene: TRBJ2-5
D gene: NA
V gene: TRBV6-6
CDR3 protein: CASSYSKTDHQETQYF
CDR3 DNA: TGTGCCAGCAGTTACTCGAAGACAGACCACCAAGAGACCCAGTACTTC

clone size: NA
J gene: TRBJ1-1
D gene: NA
V gene: TRBV5-1
CDR3 protein: CASSLGVRLNTEAFF
CDR3 DNA: TGCGCCAGCAGCTTGGGTGTACGGTTGAACACTGAAGCTTTCTTT

clone size: NA
J gene: TRBJ2-7
D gene: NA
V gene: TRBV10-1
CDR3 protein: CASSDGAFSGKPYEQYF
CDR3 DNA: TGCGCCAGCAGTGATGGCGCGTTTTCGGGAAAGCCCTACGAGCAGTACTTC

clone size: NA
J gene: TRBJ1-3
D gene: NA
V gene: TRBV5-6
CDR3 protein: CASSLVASGRANTIYF
CDR3 DNA: TGTGCCAGCAGCTTGGTTGCTTCCGGAAGGGCAAACACCATATATTTT

clone size: NA
J gene: TRBJ2-3
D gene: NA
V gene: TRBV18
CDR3 protein: CASSPPSGSDTDTQYF
CDR3 DNA: TGTGCCAGCTCACCACCATCAGGGTCGGACACAGATACGCAGTATTTT

clone size: few
J gene: TRBJ1-4
D gene: NA
V gene: TRBV5-8
CDR3 protein: CASRPGQHEKLFF
CDR3 DNA: TGTGCCAGCAGGCCGGGACAACATGAAAAACTGTTTTTT

clone size: NA
J gene: TRBJ1-5
D gene: NA
V gene: TRBV30
CDR3 protein: CAWSPGPNQPQHF
CDR3 DNA: TGTGCCTGGAGCCCCGGTCCCAATCAGCCCCAGCATTTT

clone size: once
J gene: TRBJ2-5
D gene: NA
V gene: TRBV25-1
CDR3 protein: CASRRGGGPFGETQYF
CDR3 DNA: TGTGCCAGCAGGAGGGGGGGAGGGCCGTTTGGGGAGACCCAGTACTTC

clone size: NA
J gene: TRBJ1-2
D gene: NA
V gene: TRBV4-2
CDR3 protein: CASSQPVYGYTF
CDR3 DNA: TGTGCCAGCAGCCAACCTGTCTATGGCTACACCTTC

clone size: NA
J gene: TRBJ2-1
D gene: NA
V gene: TRBV27
CDR3 protein: CASSSLDHYNEQFF
CDR3 DNA: TGTGCCAGCAGTTCCTTGGACCATTACAATGAGCAGTTCTTC

clone size: NA
J gene: TRBJ1-5
D gene: NA
V gene: TRBV12-5
CDR3 protein: CASGFQGDQPQHF
CDR3 DNA: TGTGCTAGTGGTTTTCAAGGGGATCAGCCCCAGCATTTT

clone size: NA
J gene: TRBJ2-7
D gene: TRBD2
V gene: TRBV9
CDR3 protein: CASSVRIGGAIDEQYF
CDR3 DNA: TGTGCCAGCAGCGTACGGATCGGGGGGGCGATAGATGAGCAGTACTTC

clone size: once
J gene: TRBJ1-3
D gene: NA
V gene: TRBV5-1
CDR3 protein: CASSLGTASGNTIYF
CDR3 DNA: TGCGCCAGCAGCTTGGGGACAGCATCTGGAAACACCATATATTTT

clone size: NA
J gene: TRBJ1-2
D gene: NA
V gene: TRBV27
CDR3 protein: CASSLGGLYGYTF
CDR3 DNA: TGTGCCAGCAGTTTAGGGGGACTCTATGGCTACACCTTC

clone size: NA
J gene: TRBJ1-2
D gene: NA
V gene: TRBV4-3
CDR3 protein: CASSQEIAGARGYTF
CDR3 DNA: TGCGCCAGCAGCCAAGAAATAGCGGGGGCGAGGGGCTACACCTTC

clone size: NA
J gene: TRBJ2-3
D gene: TRBD1
V gene: TRBV5-1
CDR3 protein: CASSTLGQGARSDTQYF
CDR3 DNA: TGCGCCAGCAGCACCTTGGGACAGGGAGCAAGGTCAGATACGCAGTATTTT

clone size: NA
J gene: TRBJ1-5
D gene: NA
V gene: TRBV2
CDR3 protein: CASSPLGFQPQHF
CDR3 DNA: TGTGCCAGCAGTCCGCTCGGATTCCAGCCCCAGCATTTT

clone size: NA
J gene: TRBJ1-6
D gene: NA
V gene: TRBV5-4
CDR3 protein: CASSFGRSSSYNSPLHF
CDR3 DNA: TGTGCCAGCAGCTTTGGCCGATCGAGCTCCTATAATTCACCCCTCCACTTT

clone size: NA
J gene: TRBJ2-3
D gene: NA
V gene: TRBV5-8
CDR3 protein: CASSLRRPSTDTQYF
CDR3 DNA: TGTGCCAGCAGCTTACGGCGTCCTAGCACAGATACGCAGTATTTT

clone size: NA
J gene: TRBJ2-7
D gene: NA
V gene: TRBV5-1
CDR3 protein: CASSLEGLGYEQYF
CDR3 DNA: TGCGCCAGCAGCTTGGAAGGGTTAGGCTACGAGCAGTACTTC

clone size: NA
J gene: TRBJ1-1
D gene: TRBD1
V gene: TRBV29-1
CDR3 protein: CSIGTGTEAFF
CDR3 DNA: TGCAGCATAGGGACAGGGACTGAAGCTTTCTTT

clone size: many
J gene: TRBJ2-2
D gene: NA
V gene: TRBV4-1
CDR3 protein: CASSQEFGDANTGELFF
CDR3 DNA: TGCGCCAGCAGCCAAGAGTTCGGTGACGCGAACACCGGGGAGCTGTTTTTT

clone size: NA
J gene: TRBJ1-1
D gene: NA
V gene: TRBV7-8
CDR3 protein: CASSQTRGEAFF
CDR3 DNA: TGTGCCAGCAGCCAGACGAGGGGTGAAGCTTTCTTT

clone size: NA
J gene: TRBJ2-3
D gene: TRBD1
V gene: TRBV7-8
CDR3 protein: CASSSRGRADTQYF
CDR3 DNA: TGTGCCAGCAGCTCCAGGGGGCGGGCGGATACGCAGTATTTT

clone size: NA
J gene: TRBJ2-1
D gene: TRBD2
V gene: TRBV28
CDR3 protein: CASSLTSGLAGGPGEQFF
CDR3 DNA: TGTGCCAGCAGCCTTACCTCGGGACTAGCGGGAGGGCCGGGTGAGCAGTTCTTC

clone size: NA
J gene: TRBJ1-2
D gene: TRBD1
V gene: TRBV6-1
CDR3 protein: CASSETGSRIGYTF
CDR3 DNA: TGTGCCAGCAGTGAGACAGGGTCCAGGATCGGCTACACCTTC

clone size: NA
J gene: TRBJ1-1
D gene: TRBD1
V gene: TRBV5-1
CDR3 protein: CASSFEGAPEAFF
CDR3 DNA: TGCGCCAGCAGCTTTGAGGGGGCCCCTGAAGCTTTCTTT

clone size: NA
J gene: TRBJ1-1
D gene: NA
V gene: TRBV10-3
CDR3 protein: CAIQGLDHTEAFF
CDR3 DNA: TGTGCCATCCAGGGCTTAGATCACACTGAAGCTTTCTTT

clone size: few
J gene: TRBJ2-7
D gene: TRBD2
V gene: TRBV10-3
CDR3 protein: CAISESLAGRHEQYF
CDR3 DNA: TGTGCCATCAGTGAGTCGCTAGCGGGGAGGCACGAGCAGTACTTC

clone size: NA
J gene: TRBJ1-2
D gene: TRBD1
V gene: TRBV2
CDR3 protein: CASSEQGQGALGYTF
CDR3 DNA: TGTGCCAGCAGTGAACAGGGGCAGGGGGCGCTCGGCTACACCTTC

clone size: NA
J gene: TRBJ2-7
D gene: NA
V gene: TRBV5-8
CDR3 protein: CASSLGIHEQYF
CDR3 DNA: TGTGCCAGCAGCTTGGGTATACACGAGCAGTACTTC

clone size: NA
J gene: TRBJ2-1
D gene: TRBD2
V gene: TRBV3-1/TRBV3-2
CDR3 protein: CASSQGILAGVDEQFF
CDR3 DNA: TGTGCCAGCAGCCAAGGAATCCTAGCGGGAGTGGATGAGCAGTTCTTC

clone size: NA
J gene: TRBJ2-3
D gene: TRBD2
V gene: TRBV19
CDR3 protein: CATGTSGAAGADTQYF
CDR3 DNA: TGTGCCACCGGGACTAGCGGTGCAGCGGGAGCAGATACGCAGTATTTT

clone size: NA
J gene: TRBJ2-1
D gene: NA
V gene: TRBV11-2
CDR3 protein: CASSFQVEQFF
CDR3 DNA: TGTGCCAGCAGCTTTCAGGTAGAGCAGTTCTTC

clone size: once
J gene: TRBJ1-5
D gene: NA
V gene: TRBV5-8
CDR3 protein: CASSFGGRSNQPQHF
CDR3 DNA: TGTGCCAGCAGCTTTGGAGGGAGGAGCAATCAGCCCCAGCATTTT

clone size: NA
J gene: TRBJ1-4
D gene: NA
V gene: TRBV7-8
CDR3 protein: CASSLGRPNEKLFF
CDR3 DNA: TGTGCCAGCAGCTTAGGGAGACCTAATGAAAAACTGTTTTTT

clone size: few
J gene: TRBJ1-1
D gene: NA
V gene: TRBV9
CDR3 protein: CASSAGGEAFF
CDR3 DNA: TGTGCCAGCAGCGCTGGGGGGGAAGCTTTCTTT

clone size: NA
J gene: TRBJ1-6
D gene: NA
V gene: TRBV14
CDR3 protein: CASSQIPYRGQNSPLHF
CDR3 DNA: TGTGCCAGCAGCCAAATTCCGTACCGGGGGCAAAATTCACCCCTCCACTTT

clone size: once
J gene: TRBJ1-2
D gene: TRBD1
V gene: TRBV18
CDR3 protein: CASSDRDSYGYTF
CDR3 DNA: TGTGCCAGCTCGGACCGGGACAGTTATGGCTACACCTTC

clone size: NA
J gene: TRBJ1-1
D gene: NA
V gene: TRBV7-9
CDR3 protein: CASSLAGTEAFF
CDR3 DNA: TGTGCCAGCAGCTTGGCGGGCACTGAAGCTTTCTTT

clone size: few
J gene: TRBJ2-5
D gene: TRBD1
V gene: TRBV4-2
CDR3 protein: CASSRTTGKGETQYF
CDR3 DNA: TGTGCCAGCAGCCGAACGACAGGGAAGGGGGAGACCCAGTACTTC

clone size: NA
J gene: TRBJ1-4
D gene: TRBD1
V gene: TRBV28
CDR3 protein: CASSLLRDRNEKLFF
CDR3 DNA: TGTGCCAGCAGTTTACTTCGGGACAGGAATGAAAAACTGTTTTTT

clone size: NA
J gene: TRBJ2-5
D gene: NA
V gene: TRBV4-2
CDR3 protein: CASSQEGGLETQYF
CDR3 DNA: TGTGCCAGCAGCCAAGAAGGGGGTCTAGAGACCCAGTACTTC

clone size: once
J gene: TRBJ1-5
D gene: NA
V gene: TRBV5-5
CDR3 protein: CASSLSRTIQPQHF
CDR3 DNA: TGTGCCAGCAGCTTGTCGAGGACAATCCAGCCCCAGCATTTT

clone size: NA
J gene: TRBJ1-3
D gene: TRBD1
V gene: TRBV30
CDR3 protein: CAWSGVPDRGQAIGNTIYF
CDR3 DNA: TGTGCCTGGAGTGGGGTCCCCGACAGGGGGCAGGCAATTGGAAACACCATATATTTT

clone size: NA
J gene: TRBJ2-7
D gene: TRBD1
V gene: TRBV18
CDR3 protein: CASSPGTGRYEQYF
CDR3 DNA: TGTGCCAGCTCACCAGGGACAGGGAGGTACGAGCAGTACTTC

clone size: NA
J gene: TRBJ2-1
D gene: TRBD2
V gene: TRBV7-2
CDR3 protein: CASSPRTLSGNNEQFF
CDR3 DNA: TGTGCCAGCAGCCCCCGGACCCTTAGCGGGAACAATGAGCAGTTCTTC

clone size: NA
J gene: TRBJ1-5
D gene: NA
V gene: TRBV7-8
CDR3 protein: CASSLEGHLSNQPQHF
CDR3 DNA: TGTGCCAGCAGCTTAGAGGGACATCTTAGCAATCAGCCCCAGCATTTT

clone size: once
J gene: TRBJ2-7
D gene: TRBD1
V gene: TRBV6-5
CDR3 protein: CASSYRDRDNEQYF
CDR3 DNA: TGTGCCAGCAGTTACCGGGACAGAGACAACGAGCAGTACTTC

clone size: NA
J gene: TRBJ1-4
D gene: NA
V gene: TRBV5-6
CDR3 protein: CASSLGGRRGGYEKLFF
CDR3 DNA: TGTGCCAGCAGCTTGGGAGGACGGAGAGGGGGTTATGAAAAACTGTTTTTT

clone size: NA
J gene: TRBJ2-3
D gene: NA
V gene: TRBV13
CDR3 protein: CASSLKAGFRTDTQYF
CDR3 DNA: TGTGCCAGCAGCTTAAAGGCAGGCTTTCGGACAGATACGCAGTATTTT

clone size: NA
J gene: TRBJ1-5
D gene: NA
V gene: TRBV5-8
CDR3 protein: CASRPVGLGNQPQHF
CDR3 DNA: TGTGCCAGCAGGCCTGTGGGACTAGGCAATCAGCCCCAGCATTTT